This T cell receptor (beta chain) was observed in a study of PD-L1 blockade in urothelial cancer. Study details: Analyses were performed on blood at 3 weeks after treatment start (the second dose) and at 6 weeks.

Per patient, between 1 and 8 samples were collected at pretreatment and on-treatment time points. This CDR3 region has 19 residues. Per germline, CDR1 KGHSY and CDR2 FQNENV. The J segment lost 7 bases and the V segment lost 2 bases, leaving 18 bases of the junction unmatched. Here immunoSEQ multiplex PCR was the method, and the copy in TCRdb shows in-frame clones only, minus some. The profile shows about 38,000 clones, approximately 90% of them singletons. The clonotype originates from a man in his 70s with urothelial cancer. The starting material was PBMCs, obtained around atezolizumab (anti-PD-L1) treatment. The chain has TRBV16 and TRBJ2-1; 9 nucleotides line up with TRBD2. The DNA of the CDR3 is TGTGCCAGCAGCCAACCCCCCAGGGGCGGTAGCGGGAGTAGAAATGAGCAGTTCTTC. This encodes CASSQPPRGGSGSRNEQFF.